This TCR beta chain is drawn from a study of CD8+CD57+ T cells in acquired aplastic anemia. Overall study: Sorted cells (CD4+ and CD8+) yielded DNA amounts that averaged approximately 2.9 ug. General study points: Between patients and controls, CD8+ Simpson's diversity did not vary significantly.

Trimming left V 3 bases short and J 5 bases short, with 11 bases between. This CDR3 spans 14 amino acids. CDR1 and CDR2 from the germline V gene are SNHLY and FYNNEI. Investigators profiled TCR beta VDJ and CDR3 from genomic DNA template. One entry per CDR3 protein, called by TCRdb with MiXCR from the reads. The sample has around 250,000 distinct CDR3 sequences, roughly half seen once; the top ten hold less than 10%. This clonotype was seen just once. Its antigen remains unknown. The chain joins TRBV2 to TRBJ1-5; D is possibly TRBD1 (6 bases). Sequencing used sorted CD4+, CD8+, or CD8+CD57+ T cells (not recorded which) from PBMCs. The clonotype comes from a human donor with severe aplastic anemia or a healthy control (not recorded which). The CDR3 nucleotides read TGTGCCAGCAGTGATCGGACAGATGATCAGCCCCAGCATTTT. This encodes CASSDRTDDQPQHF.